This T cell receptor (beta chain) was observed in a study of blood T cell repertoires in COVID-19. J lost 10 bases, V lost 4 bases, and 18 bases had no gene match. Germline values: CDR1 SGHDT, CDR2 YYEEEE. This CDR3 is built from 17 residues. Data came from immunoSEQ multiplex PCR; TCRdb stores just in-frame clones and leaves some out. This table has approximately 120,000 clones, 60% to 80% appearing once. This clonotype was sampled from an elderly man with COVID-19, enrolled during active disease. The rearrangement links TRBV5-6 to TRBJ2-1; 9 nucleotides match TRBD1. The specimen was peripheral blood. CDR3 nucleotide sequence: TGTGCCAGCAGCCTCTGGGGGAGGACAGGGGACGCCGGCGAGCAGTTCTTC. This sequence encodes CASSLWGRTGDAGEQFF.